This T cell receptor beta chain is from a study of PD-L1 blockade in urothelial cancer. Profiled with immunoSEQ multiplex PCR; TCRdb holds only in-frame clones, not every one. The table records tens of thousands of clones, roughly 90% of them present only once. Time point reported: peripheral blood 6 weeks after treatment start. The V segment lost 6 bases and the J segment 3 bases; nucleotides outside the gene matches: 2. Per the germline V gene, CDR1 is DFQATT and CDR2 is SNEGSKA (reference sequence). The CDR3 totals 11 residues. The TCR originated in a man aged 60 to 69 with urothelial cancer. The chain links TRBV20-1 to TRBJ2-7; 7 bases match TRBD2. The sample here was PBMCs, taken around atezolizumab (anti-PD-L1) treatment. The CDR3 loop reads CSAGGGYEQYF. The CDR3 DNA follows: TGCAGTGCGGGGGGGGGCTACGAGCAGTACTTC.